A selection of T cell receptor beta chains follows, all from one sample in a study of shared clonotypes between healthy human individuals. Sequencing was performed with immunoSEQ multiplex PCR; in TCRdb, only in-frame clones are kept and a portion is missing. This table has 730,000 or so clones, less than 80% appearing once. The sequenced sample was memory CD4+ T cells sorted from blood. These receptors were obtained from a young woman in good health. CDR3s include the opening cysteine and the closing phenylalanine or tryptophan. Some rows have no size entry. The others give once, few or many, or a class for an expanded clone.

v_gene	j_gene	abundance	CDR3aa
TRBV28	TRBJ2-6	-	CASSQYSSGANVLTF
TRBV28	TRBJ2-1	once	CASRARRTSGHNEQFF
TRBV28	TRBJ1-3	-	CASSQIRVFGNTIYF
TRBV6-1	TRBJ1-2	-	CASSELYYGYTF
TRBV28	TRBJ2-2	-	CASSIITGELFF
TRBV4-2	TRBJ1-1	-	CASSQAHMNTEAFF
TRBV7-9	TRBJ2-7	-	CASSPGQGKAPYEQYF
TRBV6-5	TRBJ1-1	-	CASSRDRVMNTEAFF
TRBV5-1	TRBJ2-1	few	CASRLSPGTEQFF
TRBV5-1	TRBJ2-1	-	CASSLQRFPDGSSYNEQFF
TRBV7-9	TRBJ2-3	-	CASSRTSGRVTDTQYF
TRBV27	TRBJ2-2	-	CASRGFYTGELFF
TRBV27	TRBJ2-7	-	CASSLNEIVNEQYF
TRBV15	TRBJ2-6	few	CATSRDWGSGANVLTF
TRBV7-8	TRBJ1-4	-	CASSQGVQMRKLFF
TRBV19	TRBJ1-1	-	CASSMGTGRLIEWDTEAFF
TRBV6-5	TRBJ1-2	-	CASSSPGTGDYGYTF
TRBV6-1	TRBJ2-1	few	CASSESSGRAPQFF
TRBV7-9	TRBJ2-1	-	CASSRTSGRVEQFF
TRBV28	TRBJ2-2	-	CASSPWDRGRVSGELFF
TRBV18	TRBJ1-1	-	CASSPQDGDPEAFF
TRBV4-1	TRBJ2-7	-	CASSQVDPGWGYEQYF
TRBV28	TRBJ1-4	once	CASSSGVRNEKLFF
TRBV7-2	TRBJ2-3	few	CASGQGFTQYF
TRBV28	TRBJ1-2	-	CASSATGYYGYTF
TRBV5-1	TRBJ2-5	-	CASSFDRGLAQETQYF
TRBV30	TRBJ2-5	few	CAWSGGGPEETQYF
TRBV19	TRBJ1-5	once	CASSDTHQPQHF
TRBV28	TRBJ2-7	once	CASRSEGRSYEQYF
TRBV7-9	TRBJ1-1	many	CASSLQGGNTEAFF
TRBV18	TRBJ2-1	-	CASSPIQGAAYNEQFF
TRBV7-2	TRBJ2-5	-	CASSLQRNQETQYF
TRBV28	TRBJ2-7	few	CASVDGTLIYEQYF
TRBV9	TRBJ1-2	-	CASSGAGYGYTF
TRBV2	TRBJ2-7	-	CASTYGQTNVQYF
TRBV10-3	TRBJ2-7	-	CAISESRAGSSYEQYF
TRBV5-4	TRBJ1-4	-	CASSLRGWGLGEKLFF
TRBV7-9	TRBJ2-3	-	CASSLPLGLAGGTDTQYF
TRBV29-1	TRBJ2-7	-	CSAVDRVSSYEQYF
TRBV27	TRBJ2-7	many	CASSHNDRGRGEQYF
TRBV18	TRBJ1-3	-	CASSRGQGVSGNTIYF
TRBV7-2	TRBJ1-2	-	CASSSELGWTFDGYTF
TRBV19	TRBJ2-2	few	CASSEPRGFTGELFF
TRBV11-2	TRBJ2-1	once	CASSPGQIYNEQFF
TRBV18	TRBJ2-3	-	CASSPPSTDTQYF
TRBV11-2	TRBJ1-4	-	CASSPGQGRVTANEKLFF
TRBV28	TRBJ2-5	-	CASSFENSETQYF
TRBV9	TRBJ2-3	-	CASSPRTGSDTQYF
TRBV6-4	TRBJ2-1	once	CASSKQGPGNEQFF
TRBV29-1	TRBJ2-3	-	CSGLIRYTQYF